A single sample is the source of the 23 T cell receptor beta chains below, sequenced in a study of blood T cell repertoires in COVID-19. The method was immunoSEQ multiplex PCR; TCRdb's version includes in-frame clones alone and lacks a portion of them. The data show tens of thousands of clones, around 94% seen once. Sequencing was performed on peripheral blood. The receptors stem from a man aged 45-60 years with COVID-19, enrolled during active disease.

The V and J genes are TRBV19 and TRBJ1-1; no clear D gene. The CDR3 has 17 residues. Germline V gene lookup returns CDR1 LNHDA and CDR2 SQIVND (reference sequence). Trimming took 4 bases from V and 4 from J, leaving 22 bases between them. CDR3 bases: TGTGCCAGTAGTACCGACCTCGGAGGTTGGATCCCCACTGAAGCTTTCTTT. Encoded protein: CASSTDLGGWIPTEAFF.

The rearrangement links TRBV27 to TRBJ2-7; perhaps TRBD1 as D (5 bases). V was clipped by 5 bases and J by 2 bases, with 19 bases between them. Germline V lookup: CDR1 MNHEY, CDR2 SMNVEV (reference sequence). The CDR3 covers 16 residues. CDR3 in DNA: TGTGCCAGCAGTACGATTGGACACTCGGCCCCCTACGAGCAGTACTTC. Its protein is CASSTIGHSAPYEQYF.

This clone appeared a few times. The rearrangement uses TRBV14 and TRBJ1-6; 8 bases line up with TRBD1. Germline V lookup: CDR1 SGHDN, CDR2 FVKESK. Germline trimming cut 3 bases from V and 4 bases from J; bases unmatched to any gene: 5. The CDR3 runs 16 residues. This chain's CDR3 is CASSQRTGMYNSPLHF. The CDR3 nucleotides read TGTGCCAGCAGCCAGCGGACAGGGATGTATAATTCACCCCTCCACTTT.

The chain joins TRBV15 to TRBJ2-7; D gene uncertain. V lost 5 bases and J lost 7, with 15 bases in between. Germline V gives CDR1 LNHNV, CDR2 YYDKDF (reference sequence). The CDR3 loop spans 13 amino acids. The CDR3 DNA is TGTGCCACCAGCGTCAGGTCCAGTCTGGAGCAGTACTTC. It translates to CATSVRSSLEQYF.

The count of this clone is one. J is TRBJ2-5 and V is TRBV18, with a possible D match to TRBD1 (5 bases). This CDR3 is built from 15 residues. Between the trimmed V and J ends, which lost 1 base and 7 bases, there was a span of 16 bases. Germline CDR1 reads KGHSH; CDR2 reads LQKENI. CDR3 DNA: TGTGCCAGCTCACCACGCACAGAGACCACAGGGACCCAGTACTTC. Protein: CASSPRTETTGTQYF.

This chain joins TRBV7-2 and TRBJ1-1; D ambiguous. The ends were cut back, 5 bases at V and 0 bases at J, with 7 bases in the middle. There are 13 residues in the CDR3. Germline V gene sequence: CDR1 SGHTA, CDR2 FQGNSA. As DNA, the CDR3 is TGTGCCAGCAGCGAAAGCCTGAACACTGAAGCTTTCTTT. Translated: CASSESLNTEAFF.

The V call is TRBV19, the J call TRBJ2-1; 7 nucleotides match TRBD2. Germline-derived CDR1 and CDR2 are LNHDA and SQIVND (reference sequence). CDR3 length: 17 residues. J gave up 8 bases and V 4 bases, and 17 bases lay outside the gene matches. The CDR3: CASSKPRGAGVGYEQFF. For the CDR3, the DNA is TGTGCCAGTAGTAAACCTAGAGGGGCGGGAGTGGGCTATGAGCAGTTCTTC. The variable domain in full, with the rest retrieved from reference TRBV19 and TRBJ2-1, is DGGITQSPKYLFRKEGQNVTLSCEQNLNHDAMYWYRQDPGQGLRLIYYSQIVNDFQKGDIAEGYSVSREKKESFPLTVTSAQKNPTAFYLCASSKPRGAGVGYEQFFGPGTRLTVL.

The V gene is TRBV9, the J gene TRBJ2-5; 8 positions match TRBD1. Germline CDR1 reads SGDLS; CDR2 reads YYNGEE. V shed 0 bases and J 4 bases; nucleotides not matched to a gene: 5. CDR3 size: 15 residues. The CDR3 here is CASSVDQGAAETQYF. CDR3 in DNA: TGTGCCAGCAGCGTAGATCAGGGGGCTGCAGAGACCCAGTACTTC.

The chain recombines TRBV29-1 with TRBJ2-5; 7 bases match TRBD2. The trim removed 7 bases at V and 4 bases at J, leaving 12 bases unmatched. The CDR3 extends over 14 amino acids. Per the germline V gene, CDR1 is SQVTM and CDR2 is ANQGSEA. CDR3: CSASSTTGGETQYF. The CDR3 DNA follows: TGCAGCGCCAGCTCTACGACGGGAGGAGAGACCCAGTACTTC.

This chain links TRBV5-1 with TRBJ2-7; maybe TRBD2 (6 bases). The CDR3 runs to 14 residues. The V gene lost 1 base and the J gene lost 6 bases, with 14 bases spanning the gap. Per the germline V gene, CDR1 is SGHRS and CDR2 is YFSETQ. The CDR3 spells CASSLSGMGGEQYF. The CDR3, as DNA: TGCGCCAGCAGCTTGTCGGGGATGGGGGGCGAGCAGTACTTC.

The CDR3 region has the DNA TGCGCCCGTCCGGGGGACTCCCTCTACGAGCAGTACTTC. This codes for CARPGDSLYEQYF. The rearrangement links TRBV23-1 to TRBJ2-7, with D possibly being TRBD2 (6 bases). TRBV23-1 is an ORF; its function is uncertain. The V gene lost 11 bases and the J gene lost 3 bases, with 17 bases spanning the gap. CDR3 length: 13 amino acids.

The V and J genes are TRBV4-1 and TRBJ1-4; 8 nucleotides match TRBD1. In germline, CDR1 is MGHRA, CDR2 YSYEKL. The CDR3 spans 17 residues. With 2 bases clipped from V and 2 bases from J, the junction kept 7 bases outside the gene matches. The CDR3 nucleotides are TGCGCCAGCAGCCAATCGAGGACAGGGCGGACTAATGAAAAACTGTTTTTT. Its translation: CASSQSRTGRTNEKLFF.

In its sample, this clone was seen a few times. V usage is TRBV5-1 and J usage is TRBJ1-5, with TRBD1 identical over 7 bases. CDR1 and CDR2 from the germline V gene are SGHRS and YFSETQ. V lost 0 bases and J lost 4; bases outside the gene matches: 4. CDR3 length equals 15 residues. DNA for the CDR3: TGCGCCAGCAGCTTGGGACAGGGCCGGAATCAGCCCCAGCATTTT. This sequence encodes CASSLGQGRNQPQHF.

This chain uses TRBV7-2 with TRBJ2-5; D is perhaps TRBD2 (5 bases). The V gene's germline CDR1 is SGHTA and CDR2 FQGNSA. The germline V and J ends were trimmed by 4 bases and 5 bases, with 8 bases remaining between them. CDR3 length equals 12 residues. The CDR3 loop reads CASSWTGETQYF. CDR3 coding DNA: TGTGCCAGCAGCTGGACGGGGGAGACCCAGTACTTC.

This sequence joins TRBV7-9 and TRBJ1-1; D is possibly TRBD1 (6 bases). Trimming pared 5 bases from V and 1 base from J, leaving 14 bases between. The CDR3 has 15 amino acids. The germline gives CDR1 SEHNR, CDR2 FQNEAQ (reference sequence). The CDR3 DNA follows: TGTGCCAGCAGCGCCAGGGGAGATCGGAACACTGAAGCTTTCTTT. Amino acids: CASSARGDRNTEAFF.

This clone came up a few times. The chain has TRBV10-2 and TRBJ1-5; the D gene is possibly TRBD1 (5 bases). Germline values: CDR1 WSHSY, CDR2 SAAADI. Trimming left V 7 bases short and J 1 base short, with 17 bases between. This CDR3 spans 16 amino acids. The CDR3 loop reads CASKSSGKWSNQPQHF. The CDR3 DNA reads TGCGCCAGCAAATCGTCAGGGAAGTGGAGCAATCAGCCCCAGCATTTT.

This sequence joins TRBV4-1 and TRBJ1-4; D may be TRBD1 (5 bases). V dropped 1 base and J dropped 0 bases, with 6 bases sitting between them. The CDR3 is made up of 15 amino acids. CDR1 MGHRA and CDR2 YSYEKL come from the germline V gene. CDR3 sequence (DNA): TGCGCCAGCAGCCAAGGACAGACAACTAATGAAAAACTGTTTTTT. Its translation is CASSQGQTTNEKLFF.

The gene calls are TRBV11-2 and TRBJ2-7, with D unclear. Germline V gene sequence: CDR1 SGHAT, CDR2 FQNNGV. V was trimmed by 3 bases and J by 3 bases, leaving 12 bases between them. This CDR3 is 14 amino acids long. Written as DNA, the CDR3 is TGTGCCAGCAGCTTCAGGCAGCATCGCTACGAGCAGTACTTC. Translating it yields CASSFRQHRYEQYF.

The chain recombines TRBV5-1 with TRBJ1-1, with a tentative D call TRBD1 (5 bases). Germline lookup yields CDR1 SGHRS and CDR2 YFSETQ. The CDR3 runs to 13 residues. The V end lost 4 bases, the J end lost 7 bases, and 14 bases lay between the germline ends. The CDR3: CASSLGEGYEAFF. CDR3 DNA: TGCGCCAGCAGCCTTGGGGAGGGGTATGAAGCTTTCTTT.

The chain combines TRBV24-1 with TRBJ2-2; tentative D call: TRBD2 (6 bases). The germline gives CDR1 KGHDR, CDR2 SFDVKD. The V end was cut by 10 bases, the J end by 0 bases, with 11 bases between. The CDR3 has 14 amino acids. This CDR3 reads CATAGSSNTGELFF. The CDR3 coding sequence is TGTGCCACTGCGGGGAGTTCGAACACCGGGGAGCTGTTTTTT.

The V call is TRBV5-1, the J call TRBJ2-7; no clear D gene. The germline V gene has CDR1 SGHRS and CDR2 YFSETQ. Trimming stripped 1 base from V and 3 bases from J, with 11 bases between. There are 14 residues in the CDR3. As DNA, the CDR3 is TGCGCCAGCAGCTTGTCTGTCGGGTACTACGAGCAGTACTTC. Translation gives CASSLSVGYYEQYF. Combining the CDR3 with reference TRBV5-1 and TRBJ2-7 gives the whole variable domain KAGVTQTPRYLIKTRGQQVTLSCSPISGHRSVSWYQQTPGQGLQFLFEYFSETQRNKGNFPGRFSGRQFSNSRSEMNVSTLELGDSALYLCASSLSVGYYEQYFGPGTRLTVT.

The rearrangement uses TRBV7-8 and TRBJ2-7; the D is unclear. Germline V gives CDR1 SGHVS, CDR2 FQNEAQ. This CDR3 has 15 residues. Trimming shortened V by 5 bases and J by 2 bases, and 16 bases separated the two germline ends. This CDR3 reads CASSPRRPIPYEQYF. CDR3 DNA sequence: TGTGCCAGCAGCCCCCGGCGGCCCATACCCTACGAGCAGTACTTC.

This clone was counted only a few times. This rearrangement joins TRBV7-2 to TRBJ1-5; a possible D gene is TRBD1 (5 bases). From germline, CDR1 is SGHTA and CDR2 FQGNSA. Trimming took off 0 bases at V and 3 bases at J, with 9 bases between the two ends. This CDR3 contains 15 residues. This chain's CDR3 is CASSLAGGHNQPQHF. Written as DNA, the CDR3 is TGTGCCAGCAGCTTAGCGGGCGGACACAATCAGCCCCAGCATTTT. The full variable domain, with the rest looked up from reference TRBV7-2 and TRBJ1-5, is GAGVSQSPSNKVTEKGKDVELRCDPISGHTALYWYRQSLGQGLEFLIYFQGNSAPDKSGLPSDRFSAERTGGSVSTLTIQRTQQEDSAVYLCASSLAGGHNQPQHFGDGTRLSIL.